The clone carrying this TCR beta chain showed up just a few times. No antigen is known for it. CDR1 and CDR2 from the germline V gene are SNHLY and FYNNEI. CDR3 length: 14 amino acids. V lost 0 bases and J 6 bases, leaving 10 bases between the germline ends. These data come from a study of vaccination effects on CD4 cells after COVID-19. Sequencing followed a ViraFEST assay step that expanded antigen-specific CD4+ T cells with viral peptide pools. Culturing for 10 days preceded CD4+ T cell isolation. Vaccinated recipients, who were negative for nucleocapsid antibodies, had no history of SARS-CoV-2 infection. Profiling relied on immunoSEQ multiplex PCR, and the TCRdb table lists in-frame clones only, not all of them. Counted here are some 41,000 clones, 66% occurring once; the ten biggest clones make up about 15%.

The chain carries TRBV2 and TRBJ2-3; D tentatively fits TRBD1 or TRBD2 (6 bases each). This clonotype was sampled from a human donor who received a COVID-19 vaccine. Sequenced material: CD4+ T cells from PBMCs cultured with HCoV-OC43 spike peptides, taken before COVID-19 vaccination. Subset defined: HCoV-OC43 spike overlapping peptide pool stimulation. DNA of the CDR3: TGTGCCAGCAGTGAAGCGGGGGCGGGGGATACGCAGTATTTT. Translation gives CASSEAGAGDTQYF. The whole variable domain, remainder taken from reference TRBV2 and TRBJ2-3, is EPEVTQTPSHQVTQMGQEVILRCVPISNHLYFYWYRQILGQKVEFLVSFYNNEISEKSEIFDDQFSVERPDGSNFTLKIRSTKLEDSAMYFCASSEAGAGDTQYFGPGTRLTVL.